This entry lists 28 T cell receptor beta chains sequenced from one sample in a study of Graves' ophthalmopathy and Graves' hyperthyroidism. Transcripts of RNA were the source for amplifying TCR beta CDR3 regions. RT-PCR with HTBI primers came first, then second-round multiplex PCR. TCRdb reanalysed the multiplex PCR reads using MiXCR and keeps one entry per CDR3 protein. The sample lists over a million distinct CDR3 sequences, about 35% occurring once. The sample consisted of peripheral blood or thyroid tissue (not recorded which). The receptors shown here come from an adult man with Graves' hyperthyroidism.

This clonotype occurred many times. J is TRBJ2-7 and V is TRBV9, with unresolved D. The V gene's germline CDR1 is SGDLS and CDR2 YYNGEE. Trimming removed 0 bases from V and 0 bases from J, with 10 bases in between. The CDR3 length is 15 residues. The CDR3 region has the DNA TGTGCCAGCAGCGTAGGTCTAGACCCCTCCTACGAGCAGTACTTC. Translated: CASSVGLDPSYEQYF.

In regard to this clonotype: Because the CDR3 is missing its conserved closing phenylalanine or tryptophan, this is likely a read error. The DNA is left out, because the CDR3 cannot be placed on it with certainty; the CDR3 is given as TCRdb lists it. J is TRBJ2-6 and V is TRBV7-6. The V gene's germline CDR1 is SGHVS and CDR2 FNYEAQ. The CDR3 is made up of 8 amino acids, end residues included. CDR3 sequence: CASSLMTS.

This clonotype was seen at least ten times. Mismatch with germline at one junction end may stem from a read error. J is TRBJ2-2 and V is TRBV2, with a weak D call TRBD1 (6 bases). CDR1 and CDR2 from the germline V gene are SNHLY and FYNNEI. CDR3 size: 15 residues. CDR3 amino acids: CASREGRRGSGELFF. DNA of the CDR3: TGTGCCAGCAGGGAAGGTCGCAGGGGTTCAGGGGAGCTGTTTTTT.

The chain combines TRBV4-3 with TRBJ2-5; 8 bases match TRBD1. From germline, CDR1 is LGHNA and CDR2 YSLEER. V shed 2 bases, J shed 5 bases, and the junction held 10 bases outside the gene matches. CDR3 length equals 16 residues. The CDR3 region has the DNA TGCGCCAGCAGCCAAAGTACTAGACAGGGGCCGGAGACCCAGTACTTC. Translated, it gives CASSQSTRQGPETQYF.

This clonotype was detected a few times. This CDR3 is CASSHGGATGTNTEAFF. The DNA of the CDR3 is TGTGCCAGCAGCCACGGGGGGGCAACCGGTACGAACACTGAAGCTTTCTTT. The chain links TRBV10-3 to TRBJ1-1; possibly TRBD1 for D (6 bases). The V gene lost 10 bases and the J gene lost 1 base, with 25 bases spanning the gap. The CDR3 length is 17 residues. The germline V gene has CDR1 ENHRY and CDR2 SYGVKD.

The sample holds many counts of this clonotype. CDR3 coding DNA: TGTGCCATCAGTGACTACCGGGACACAGGAAACTACGAGCAGTACTTC. Encoded protein: CAISDYRDTGNYEQYF. The chain has TRBV10-3 and TRBJ2-7; a possible D gene is TRBD1 (6 bases). V was shortened by 3 bases and J by 3 bases, with 18 bases between the two germline ends. CDR3 size: 16 residues. CDR1 ENHRY and CDR2 SYGVKD come from the germline V gene.

The table lists this clonotype with many counts. In DNA, the CDR3 is TGTGCCAGCAGCCCGACAGGGACCTTCCAAGAGACCCAGTACTTC. Protein product: CASSPTGTFQETQYF. This chain uses TRBV7-9 with TRBJ2-5; 7 bases line up with TRBD1. V shed 5 bases and J 1 base; nucleotides not matched to a gene: 7. The germline V gene encodes CDR1 SEHNR and CDR2 FQNEAQ (reference sequence). The CDR3 has 15 amino acids.

This clonotype was seen repeatedly, ten times or more. The chain is built from TRBV10-2 and TRBJ2-5, with unresolved D. Trimming took off 3 bases at V and 2 bases at J, with 10 bases between the two ends. This CDR3 comprises 14 residues. Germline assignment: CDR1 WSHSY and CDR2 SAAADI. CDR3 sequence reads: CASSDYGSQETQYF. The CDR3 coding sequence is TGCGCCAGCAGTGATTACGGGTCGCAAGAGACCCAGTACTTC.

The chain recombines TRBV19 with TRBJ2-7; 11 positions match TRBD2. CDR3 length: 13 amino acids. Germline CDR1 reads LNHDA; CDR2 reads SQIVND (reference sequence). The ends lost 9 bases at V and 3 bases at J; junction bases unmatched: 4. The chain's CDR3 is CASLGTSGYEQYF. As DNA, the CDR3 is TGTGCCAGCCTAGGGACTAGCGGCTACGAGCAGTACTTC.

In the case of this clonotype: This may be a read error: a much more frequent sequence differs by one nucleotide. This sequence joins TRBV20-1 and TRBJ1-6; D gene ambiguous. The length of the CDR3 is 15 residues. Germline CDR1 and CDR2: DFQATT and SNEGSKA (reference sequence). The DNA of the CDR3 is TGCAGTGCAAGTGGGTCGAGTCCCTATAATTCACTCCTCCACTTT. This codes for CSASGSSPYNSLLHF.

In this sample, this clonotype turned up a few times. It may be a read error: a sequence one base away is much more abundant. This chain connects TRBV3-1 to TRBJ2-7; the match to TRBD1 covers 8 bases. Germline-derived CDR1 and CDR2 are LGHDT and YNNKEL (reference sequence). Trimming cost V 3 bases and J 2 bases; bases outside gene matches: 3. This CDR3 comprises 14 residues. The chain's CDR3 is CASSHRDRTYEQYF. In DNA form, the CDR3 reads TGTGCCAGCAGCCATCGGGACAGGACCTACGAGCAGTACTTC.

With regard to this clonotype: Given a much more abundant clone one base away, this may be a read error. V and J are TRBV5-6 and TRBJ2-6, with D hard to call. The CDR3 totals 15 residues. CDR1 is SGHDT, CDR2 YYEEEE, per germline. In DNA form, the CDR3 reads TGTGCCGGCAGCTTGCGCCGGTCTGGGGCCAACGTCCTGACTTTC. Amino acid sequence: CAGSLRRSGANVLTF.

The chain links TRBV12-3 or TRBV12-4 to TRBJ1-1; no firm D call. V gave up 11 bases and J gave up 1 base, with 11 bases separating them. CDR3 size: 12 residues. The CDR3 here is CAVWRQNTEAFF. CDR3 in DNA: TGTGCCGTCTGGCGACAGAACACTGAAGCTTTCTTT.

A note on this clonotype: Just one base apart from a much larger clone, this may be a read error. The rearrangement joins TRBV12-3 or TRBV12-4 to TRBJ1-5; tentatively, D is TRBD1 (6 bases). This CDR3 region has 15 residues. CDR3 bases: TGTGCCAGCAGTCCATGGGGGACAACCAATCGGCCCCAGCATTTT. Residues: CASSPWGTTNRPQHF.

In its sample, this clonotype was seen many times. The chain joins TRBV2 to TRBJ1-5; D is perhaps TRBD1 (5 bases). This CDR3 is 16 amino acids long. The V and J ends lost 7 bases and 1 base respectively, with 17 bases between them. Germline V CDR1 and CDR2: SNHLY, FYNNEI. The CDR3 sequence: CASIGQAPGSNQPQHF. Here the CDR3 DNA reads TGTGCCAGCATAGGGCAGGCCCCAGGGAGCAATCAGCCCCAGCATTTT.

This clonotype appeared many times. The chain is built from TRBV11-2 and TRBJ2-7, with D perhaps matching TRBD2 (5 bases). Germline V gene sequence: CDR1 SGHAT, CDR2 FQNNGV. Trimming cost V 6 bases and J 3 bases, with 15 bases left between them. CDR3 length equals 14 residues. CDR3 sequence reads: CASSPSLANYEQYF. In nucleotides, the CDR3 is TGTGCCAGCAGTCCATCCCTAGCCAACTACGAGCAGTACTTC. The full variable domain, its missing parts supplied by reference TRBV11-2 and TRBJ2-7, is EAGVAQSPRYKIIEKRQSVAFWCNPISGHATLYWYQQILGQGPKLLIQFQNNGVVDDSQLPKDRFSAERLKGVDSTLKIQPAKLEDSAVYLCASSPSLANYEQYFGPGTRLTVT.

In its sample, this clonotype was seen many times. V usage is TRBV2 and J usage is TRBJ2-2; D is possibly TRBD2 (5 bases). CDR1 and CDR2 from the germline V gene are SNHLY and FYNNEI. CDR3 size: 15 residues. Here the CDR3 DNA reads TGTGCTTCCGACCGGAGCGACTACCACACCGGGGAGCTGTTTTTT. Encoded protein: CASDRSDYHTGELFF.

This clonotype appeared a few times. This rearrangement joins TRBV12-3 or TRBV12-4 to TRBJ2-5; D ambiguous. V was trimmed by 2 bases and J by 1 base, leaving 8 bases between them. The CDR3 totals 14 residues. The CDR3 coding sequence is TGTGCCAGCAGTTTATTCCCTAGCCAAGAGACCCAGTACTTC. Protein sequence: CASSLFPSQETQYF.

The sample holds a few counts of this clonotype. The chain joins TRBV5-1 to TRBJ1-4, with 8 bases lining up with TRBD1. With 4 bases clipped from V and 8 bases from J, the junction kept 13 bases outside the gene matches. This CDR3 spans 16 amino acids. Germline V gene sequence: CDR1 SGHRS, CDR2 YFSETQ. The CDR3 DNA sequence: TGCGCCAGCAGCCCGGCGGCGGCGGGACAGGCCGAAAAACTGTTTTTT. It yields the protein CASSPAAAGQAEKLFF.

This clonotype was counted many times. The chain combines TRBV29-1 with TRBJ1-1; TRBD1 is a possible D gene (5 bases). V was clipped by 6 bases and J by 5 bases, with 16 bases between them. In germline, CDR1 is SQVTM, CDR2 ANQGSEA. This CDR3 region has 13 residues. The CDR3 protein is CSVQPDSVTEAFF. DNA of the CDR3: TGCAGCGTCCAACCCGACAGTGTGACTGAAGCTTTCTTT.

The chain joins TRBV7-9 to TRBJ2-5, with a weak D call TRBD1 (6 bases). CDR3 length: 15 amino acids. Germline V gene sequence: CDR1 SEHNR, CDR2 FQNEAQ (reference sequence). The V gene lost 5 bases and the J gene lost 2 bases, with 15 bases spanning the gap. The CDR3 here is CASSRGGRQQETQYF. CDR3 nucleotides: TGTGCCAGCAGCCGAGGGGGTAGACAGCAAGAGACCCAGTACTTC. Based on the CDR3 plus reference TRBV7-9 and TRBJ2-5, the full variable domain is DTGVSQNPRHKITKRGQNVTFRCDPISEHNRLYWYRQTLGQGPEFLTYFQNEAQLEKSRLLSDRFSAERPKGSFSTLEIQRTEQGDSAMYLCASSRGGRQQETQYFGPGTRLLVL.

DNA for the CDR3: TGTGCCAGCAGGCGCGGGGGCTGGGCCAACGTCCTGACTTTC. It specifies CASRRGGWANVLTF. J is TRBJ2-6 and V is TRBV2, with D possibly TRBD2 on 7 matching bases. From germline, CDR1 is SNHLY and CDR2 FYNNEI. V dropped 6 bases and J dropped 5 bases, with 11 bases sitting between them. The CDR3 is 14 residues long.

This clonotype was seen at least ten times. V usage is TRBV20-1 and J usage is TRBJ2-7; 9 bases are a match to TRBD2. The J segment lost 3 bases and the V segment lost 3 bases, leaving 3 bases of the junction unmatched. Germline CDR1 DFQATT, CDR2 SNEGSKA (reference sequence). This CDR3 has 13 amino acids. The CDR3 nucleotides read TGCAGTGCTAGTGGAGCGGGAGGCTACGAGCAGTACTTC. This gives the protein CSASGAGGYEQYF.

This clonotype was picked up a small number of times. A much bigger clone sits one base away, suggesting this may be a read error. In DNA form, the CDR3 reads TGCAGTGCTGGAGAAGAACAGATCTATGGCTACACCTTC. It translates to CSAGEEQIYGYTF. V is TRBV20-1 and J is TRBJ1-2; D is ambiguous. The CDR3 contains 13 residues. Germline V gene data show CDR1 as DFQATT and CDR2 as SNEGSKA (reference sequence).

In this sample, this clonotype turned up a few times. The V and J genes are TRBV11-2 and TRBJ2-5, with D perhaps TRBD1 (5 bases). Germline lookup yields CDR1 SGHAT and CDR2 FQNNGV. Trimming took off 3 bases at V and 6 bases at J, with 14 bases between the two ends. The CDR3 is 14 residues long. The CDR3 protein is CASSFQGTHKTQYF. The CDR3 DNA reads TGTGCCAGCAGCTTTCAGGGAACCCACAAGACCCAGTACTTC. The whole variable domain, filled in from reference TRBV11-2 and TRBJ2-5, reads EAGVAQSPRYKIIEKRQSVAFWCNPISGHATLYWYQQILGQGPKLLIQFQNNGVVDDSQLPKDRFSAERLKGVDSTLKIQPAKLEDSAVYLCASSFQGTHKTQYFGPGTRLLVL.

This clonotype was counted a single time. The chain links TRBV7-9 to TRBJ2-7, with D perhaps given as TRBD1 or TRBD2 (6 bases each). Germline V gives CDR1 SEHNR, CDR2 FQNEAQ (reference sequence). V lost 4 bases and J 0 bases, leaving 13 bases between the germline ends. The CDR3 spans 15 residues. This chain's CDR3 is CASSSRGHHSYEQYF. The CDR3 DNA reads as TGTGCCAGCAGCTCGCGGGGACACCACTCCTACGAGCAGTACTTC.

The chain is built from TRBV29-1 and TRBJ2-7; D may correspond to TRBD1 or TRBD2 (6 bases each). V was pared by 4 bases and J by 7 bases, with 14 bases between. Germline lookup yields CDR1 SQVTM and CDR2 ANQGSEA. This CDR3 comprises 12 residues. The CDR3 here is CSVGGGPEEQYF. As DNA, the CDR3 is TGCAGCGTTGGTGGGGGGCCAGAGGAGCAGTACTTC.

This sequence joins TRBV10-3 and TRBJ2-7; TRBD1 aligns across 10 bases. This CDR3 has 13 amino acids. The J segment lost 3 bases and the V segment lost 9 bases, leaving 5 bases of the junction unmatched. In germline, CDR1 is ENHRY, CDR2 SYGVKD. CDR3 protein: CAITRDRGYEQYF. The DNA of the CDR3 is TGTGCCATAACTCGGGACAGGGGCTACGAGCAGTACTTC.